Here is one T cell receptor (beta chain) with its context. Sequenced by immunoSEQ multiplex PCR; TCRdb stores in-frame clones only, minus some. The sample lists roughly 70,000 clones, 70% to 90% occurring once. The source of the sample is a study of T cell changes during pregnancy in multiple sclerosis. Germline-derived CDR1 and CDR2 are SGHRS and YFSETQ. V shed 2 bases and J 4 bases; nucleotides not matched to a gene: 5. The CDR3 runs 15 residues. The genes are TRBV5-1 and TRBJ1-2; 10 bases are shared with TRBD1. The material sequenced was peripheral blood, taken before pregnancy. The source is a female donor with multiple sclerosis, enrolled in a pregnancy study. Here the CDR3 DNA reads TGCGCCAGCAGCTTTACCGGACAGGGGGGCTATGGCTACACCTTC. Residues: CASSFTGQGGYGYTF.